Listed here are 17 T cell receptor beta chains from one sample, sequenced in a study of blood T cells in healthy people across ages. Together with a sample-barcoded 5' primer, a J-beta primer mix was included in a second PCR lasting roughly 6 to 12 cycles. A single record per CDR3 protein comes from TCRdb applying MiXCR to the 5' RACE reads. The table has hundreds of thousands of distinct CDR3 sequences, about 42% seen once. The sequencing sample was made of blood. These receptors all come from a man in his sixties in good health.

The J gene is TRBJ2-5, the V gene TRBV4-3; D is ambiguous. The better agreement between TRBJ2-7 and the DNA end casts doubt on the J call. CDR3 length: 14 residues. Germline V gene sequence: CDR1 LGHNA, CDR2 YSLEER. The CDR3 DNA reads as TGCGCCAGCAGCTCGACCGTGGATACCTACGAGCAGTACTTC. It translates to CASSSTVDTYEQYF.

The V gene is TRBV11-2, the J gene TRBJ2-2, with D maybe TRBD2 (5 bases). CDR1 is SGHAT, CDR2 FQNNGV, per germline. There are 15 residues in the CDR3. The V gene lost 5 bases and the J gene lost 6 bases, with 16 bases spanning the gap. In DNA form, the CDR3 reads TGTGCCAGCAGCCGACTCGTGTCCGGGGCCGGGGAGCTGTTTTTT. Its translation is CASSRLVSGAGELFF.

Concerning this clonotype itself: A read error may account for a junction end that differs from germline. The rearrangement joins TRBV6-5 to TRBJ2-7, with D perhaps matching TRBD1 or TRBD2 (5 bases each). This CDR3 region has 14 residues. CDR1 and CDR2 (germline): MNHEY, SVGAGI. The CDR3 protein is CASRAGTASYEQYF. CDR3 DNA sequence: TGTGCTAGCAGGGCCGGGACGGCCTCCTATGAGCAGTACTTC.

The chain couples TRBV4-3 to TRBJ1-1; D is perhaps TRBD1 (6 bases). Germline CDR1 is LGHNA and CDR2 is YSLEER. This CDR3 has 12 residues. The V gene lost 6 bases and the J gene lost 3 bases, with 8 bases spanning the gap. The CDR3 is CASRRTDTEAFF. The CDR3 DNA reads TGCGCCAGCAGGCGGACAGACACTGAAGCTTTCTTT.

The rearrangement joins TRBV4-1 to TRBJ2-7; TRBD1 aligns across 9 bases. V lost 2 bases and J lost 2; bases outside the gene matches: 7. The CDR3 spans 16 residues. Germline CDR1 MGHRA, CDR2 YSYEKL. CDR3 residues: CASSQPGQGLTYEQYF. The CDR3 DNA is TGCGCCAGCAGCCAACCGGGACAGGGCCTCACCTACGAGCAGTACTTC.

The V call is TRBV7-3, the J call TRBJ2-1; D gene uncertain. The CDR3 length is 18 residues. Germline CDR1 is SGHTA and CDR2 is FQGTGA. The ends were cut back, 1 base at V and 4 bases at J, with 20 bases in the middle. The CDR3 loop is CASSLNPPGATNYNEQFF. The CDR3 DNA reads TGTGCCAGCAGCTTAAACCCACCGGGCGCCACAAATTACAATGAGCAGTTCTTC.

Turning to this clonotype: This may arise from a read error, as a much more abundant clone is one base away. The rearrangement links TRBV6-6 to TRBJ2-7, with D possibly TRBD1 on 5 matching bases. The length of the CDR3 is 13 residues. Germline V gives CDR1 MNHNY, CDR2 SVGAGI (reference sequence). V lost 2 bases to trimming and J lost 2 bases, with 7 bases between them. CDR3 sequence (DNA): TGTGCCAGCAGTTACGCCAGGGCCTACGAGCAGTACTTC. Protein: CASSYARAYEQYF.

This clonotype turned up a few times. The chain combines TRBV6-5 with TRBJ2-5, with 7 bases aligning to TRBD1. The J call may be incorrect, as the DNA end agrees better with TRBJ2-7. The germline V gene has CDR1 MNHEY and CDR2 SVGAGI. The CDR3 consists of 15 residues. As DNA, the CDR3 is TGTGCCAGCAGTTCCCCAAAACAGGGGCTCCACGAGCAGTACTTC. Translating it yields CASSSPKQGLHEQYF.

This clonotype was detected only a few times. CDR3 region: CSAREHEQFF. CDR3 bases: TGCAGTGCTAGAGAGCATGAGCAGTTCTTC. V gene TRBV20-1 combines with J gene TRBJ2-1; D uncertain. V lost 0 bases and J 8 bases, leaving 2 bases between the germline ends. This CDR3 has 10 residues. Germline V gene data show CDR1 as DFQATT and CDR2 as SNEGSKA (reference sequence).

Concerning this clonotype: This may come from a read error, since a much larger clone is one base off. The CDR3 loop reads CAISEGQGAEETQFF. Here the CDR3 DNA reads TGTGCCATCAGTGAAGGTCAGGGTGCGGAAGAGACCCAGTTCTTC. This chain joins TRBV10-3 and TRBJ2-1, with D possibly matching TRBD1 (5 bases). The germline V gene has CDR1 ENHRY and CDR2 SYGVKD. V was trimmed by 3 bases and J by 13 bases, leaving 22 bases between them. The CDR3 extends over 15 amino acids.

This chain joins TRBV28 and TRBJ2-1, with a possible D match to TRBD2 (6 bases). V was cut by 10 bases and J by 11 bases, with 15 bases left in between. The germline V gene has CDR1 MDHEN and CDR2 SYDVKM. The CDR3 has 11 residues. Here the CDR3 DNA reads TGTGCCACCTCCTCGGAGGGGAAGCAGTTCTTC. Protein: CATSSEGKQFF.

The gene calls are TRBV18 and TRBJ1-2; no reliable D call. The CDR3 runs 15 residues. CDR1 is KGHSH, CDR2 LQKENI, per germline. V lost 3 bases and J 4 bases, leaving 15 bases between the germline ends. In DNA form, the CDR3 reads TGTGCCAGCTCACCGGAGGTCTCCCGGGGCTATGGCTACACCTTC. Translated, it gives CASSPEVSRGYGYTF.

V usage is TRBV20-1 and J usage is TRBJ1-4; D is unresolved. The CDR3 is 13 amino acids. The germline V gene encodes CDR1 DFQATT and CDR2 SNEGSKA (reference sequence). V was trimmed by 1 base and J by 10 bases, leaving 13 bases between them. The CDR3 sequence: CSARAPAVGKLFF. CDR3 sequence (DNA): TGCAGTGCTAGAGCACCGGCGGTGGGAAAACTGTTTTTT.

Points on this clonotype: The junction shows a germline mismatch at one end, possibly a read error. The J gene is TRBJ2-1, the V gene TRBV5-1, with 9 positions matching TRBD2. This CDR3 is built from 12 residues. CDR1 and CDR2 from the germline V gene are SGHRS and YFSETQ. CDR3 region: CASSEPSGALVF. Here the CDR3 DNA reads TGCGCCAGCAGCGAACCTAGCGGGGCCCTGGTCTTC.

V is TRBV4-1 and J is TRBJ2-3; TRBD2 matches 12 bases. The CDR3 is 17 amino acids. From germline, CDR1 is MGHRA and CDR2 YSYEKL. Unmatched junction bases numbered 12, after V lost 5 bases and J lost 6 bases. CDR3 bases: TGCGCCAGCAGCAAACGACTAGCGGGGGTTACCCCGGATACGCAGTATTTT. Its protein is CASSKRLAGVTPDTQYF.

This clonotype was seen only a few times. This sequence joins TRBV7-3 and TRBJ2-3; no clear D gene. CDR1 is SGHTA, CDR2 FQGTGA, per germline. Trimming cost V 2 bases and J 0 bases, with 9 bases left between them. This CDR3 region has 15 residues. In DNA, the CDR3 is TGTGCCAGCAGCTTAGGCCCACAAAGCACAGATACGCAGTATTTT. It is translated as CASSLGPQSTDTQYF.

The V call is TRBV6-5, the J call TRBJ1-5; no definite D call. The CDR3 has 14 amino acids. V lost 10 bases, J lost 0 bases, and 13 bases lay in between. From germline, CDR1 is MNHEY and CDR2 SVGAGI. CDR3 in DNA: TGTGCCACCACCTTTGCTTATAGCAATCAGCCCCAGCATTTT. Translated: CATTFAYSNQPQHF.